The entry that follows covers one T cell receptor beta chain sequence. What it binds is unknown. This sample stems from a study of blood T cells in healthy people across ages. Broader study findings: Unsorted PBMCs blocked a conclusive comparison of naive and antigen-experienced cells. It was not known whether donors were CMV positive (a possible confounder of expanded clonotype changes).

After removal of 6 bases from V and 5 bases from J, the junction contained 11 bases not matched to a gene. The CDR3 has 17 residues. Through a sample-barcoded 5' primer and a J-beta primer mix, a second PCR was run for roughly 6 to 12 cycles. TCRdb reprocessed the 5' RACE reads via MiXCR and lists one record per CDR3 protein. The data contain about 1.7 million distinct CDR3 sequences, roughly 28% of them singletons. Material: blood. The sequence derives from a woman aged 25 to 45 in good health. The rearrangement links TRBV12-3 or TRBV12-4 to TRBJ2-3, with 13 positions matching TRBD2. CDR3 amino acids: CASSSTTSGRVRDTQYF. CDR3 bases: TGTGCCAGCAGCTCAACTACTAGCGGGAGGGTCAGAGATACGCAGTATTTT.